The entry below describes one T cell receptor beta chain. Antigen: not known. V gave up 1 base and J gave up 3 bases, with 9 bases separating them. Germline V CDR1 and CDR2: LGHDT, YNNKEL (reference sequence). The CDR3 contains 14 residues. Second doses at about 4 or about 12 weeks were pooled. This sample is part of a study of T cell responses to AZD1222 COVID-19 vaccine. The assay was immunoSEQ multiplex PCR, and TCRdb's table has in-frame clones only and misses some. The sample lists approximately 130,000 clones, 88% occurring once. Findings and limits, study-wide: CD4 TCRs linked to vaccination spanned spike, dominating at 160-218 and 743-854.

V gene TRBV3-1 (or the pseudogene TRBV3-2) combines with J gene TRBJ1-1, with D uncertain. The TCR comes from an adult who received the AZD1222 COVID-19 vaccine. Sequencing used peripheral blood, obtained 28 days after the second AZD1222 dose. The CDR3 protein is CASSQASVDTEAFF. CDR3 bases: TGTGCCAGCAGCCAAGCGTCGGTCGACACTGAAGCTTTCTTT.